This T cell receptor (beta chain) was recovered during a study of T cell changes during pregnancy in multiple sclerosis. TCRdb's copy holds only in-frame clones and misses some; the assay was immunoSEQ multiplex PCR. In the table there are roughly 38,000 clones, about 91% of which are singletons. CDR3 length: 18 amino acids. Trimming removed 0 bases from V and 4 bases from J; junction bases left unmatched: 13. Germline-derived CDR1 and CDR2 are SGHRS and YFSETQ. The clonotype comes from a female donor with multiple sclerosis, enrolled in a pregnancy study. V gene TRBV5-1 combines with J gene TRBJ2-5; the match to TRBD1 covers 9 bases. Sample: CD4+ T cells from peripheral blood mononuclear cells, taken before pregnancy. CDR3 residues: CASSLAGQGQGNPETQYF. The CDR3 DNA reads as TGCGCCAGCAGCTTGGCAGGCCAGGGACAGGGAAATCCAGAGACCCAGTACTTC.